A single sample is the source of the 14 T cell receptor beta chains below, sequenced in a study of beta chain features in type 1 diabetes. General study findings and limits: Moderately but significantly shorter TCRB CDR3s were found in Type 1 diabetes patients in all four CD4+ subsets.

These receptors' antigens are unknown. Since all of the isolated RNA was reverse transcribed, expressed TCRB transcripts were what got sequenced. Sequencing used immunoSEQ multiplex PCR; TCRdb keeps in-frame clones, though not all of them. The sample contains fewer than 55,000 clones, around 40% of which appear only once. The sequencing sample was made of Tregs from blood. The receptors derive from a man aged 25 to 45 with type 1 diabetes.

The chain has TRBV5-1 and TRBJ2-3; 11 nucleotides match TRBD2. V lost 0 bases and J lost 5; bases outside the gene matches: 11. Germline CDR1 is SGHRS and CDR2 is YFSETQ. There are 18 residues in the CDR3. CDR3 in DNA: TGCGCCAGCAGCTTGGCGAGTAGCGGGAGGGCCCTCGGAGATACGCAGTATTTT. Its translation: CASSLASSGRALGDTQYF.

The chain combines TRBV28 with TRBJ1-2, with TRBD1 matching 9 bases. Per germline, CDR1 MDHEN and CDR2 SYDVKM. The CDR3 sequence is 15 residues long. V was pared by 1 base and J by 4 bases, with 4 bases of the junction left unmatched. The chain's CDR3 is CASSLFPTGGYGYTF. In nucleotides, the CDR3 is TGTGCCAGCAGTTTATTCCCGACAGGGGGCTATGGCTACACCTTC.

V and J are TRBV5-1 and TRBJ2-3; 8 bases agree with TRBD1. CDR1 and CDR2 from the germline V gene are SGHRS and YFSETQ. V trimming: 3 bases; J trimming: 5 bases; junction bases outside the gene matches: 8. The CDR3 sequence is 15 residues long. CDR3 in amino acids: CASSSSGGEEDTQYF. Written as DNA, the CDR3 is TGCGCCAGCAGCTCCTCAGGGGGCGAGGAAGATACGCAGTATTTT.

This chain's CDR3 is CASSPGGKRTDTQYF. The CDR3 DNA follows: TGCGCCAGCAGTCCGGGAGGGAAGCGCACAGATACGCAGTATTTT. The chain has TRBV5-1 and TRBJ2-3, with 8 positions matching TRBD2. CDR3 size: 15 residues. Per the germline V gene, CDR1 is SGHRS and CDR2 is YFSETQ. J lost 1 base, V lost 5 bases, and 6 bases had no gene match.

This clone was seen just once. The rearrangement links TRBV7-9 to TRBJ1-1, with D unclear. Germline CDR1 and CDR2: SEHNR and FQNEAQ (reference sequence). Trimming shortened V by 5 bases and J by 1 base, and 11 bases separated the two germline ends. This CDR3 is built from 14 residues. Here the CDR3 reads CASSHGSGNTEAFF. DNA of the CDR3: TGTGCCAGCAGCCATGGATCGGGGAACACTGAAGCTTTCTTT.

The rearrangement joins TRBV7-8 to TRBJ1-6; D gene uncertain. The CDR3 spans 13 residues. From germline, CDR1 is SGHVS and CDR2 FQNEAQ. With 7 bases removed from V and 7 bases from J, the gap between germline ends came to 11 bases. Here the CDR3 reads CASTPGGNSPLHF. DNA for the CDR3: TGTGCCAGCACCCCGGGCGGGAATTCACCCCTCCACTTT.

The CDR3 here is CASSPRGTVSEKLFF. In DNA form, the CDR3 reads TGTGCCAGCTCACCACGGGGGACAGTAAGTGAAAAACTGTTTTTT. The chain carries TRBV18 and TRBJ1-4, with 7 bases identical to TRBD1. The CDR3 sequence is 15 residues long. Trimming took 1 base from V and 7 from J; bases not matched to a gene: 6. Germline assignment: CDR1 KGHSH and CDR2 LQKENI.

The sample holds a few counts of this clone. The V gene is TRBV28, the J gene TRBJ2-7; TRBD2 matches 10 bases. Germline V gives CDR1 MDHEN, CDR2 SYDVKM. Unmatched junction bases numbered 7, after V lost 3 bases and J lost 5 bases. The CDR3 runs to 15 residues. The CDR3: CASSFASGSYHEQYF. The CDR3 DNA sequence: TGTGCCAGCAGTTTCGCTAGCGGGAGTTATCACGAGCAGTACTTC.

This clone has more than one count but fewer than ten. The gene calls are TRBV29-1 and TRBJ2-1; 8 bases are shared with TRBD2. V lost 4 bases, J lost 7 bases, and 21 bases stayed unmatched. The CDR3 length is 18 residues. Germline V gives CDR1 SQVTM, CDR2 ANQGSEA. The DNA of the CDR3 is TGCAGCGTTGGGACGAGCGGGAGAGAGGGGACTACGGGAAATGAGCAGTTCTTC. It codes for CSVGTSGREGTTGNEQFF.

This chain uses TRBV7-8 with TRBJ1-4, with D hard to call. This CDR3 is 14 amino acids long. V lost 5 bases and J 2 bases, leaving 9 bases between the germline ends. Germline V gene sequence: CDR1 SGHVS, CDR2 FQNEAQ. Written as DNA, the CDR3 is TGTGCCAGCAGCCCACAGACGACTAATGAAAAACTGTTTTTT. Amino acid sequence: CASSPQTTNEKLFF.

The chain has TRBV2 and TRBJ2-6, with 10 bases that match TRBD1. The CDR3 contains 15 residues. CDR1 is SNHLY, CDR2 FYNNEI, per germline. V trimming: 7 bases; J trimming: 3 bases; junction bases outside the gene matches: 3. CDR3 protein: CASKGTGVGANVLTF. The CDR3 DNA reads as TGTGCCAGCAAAGGGACAGGGGTTGGGGCCAACGTCCTGACTTTC.

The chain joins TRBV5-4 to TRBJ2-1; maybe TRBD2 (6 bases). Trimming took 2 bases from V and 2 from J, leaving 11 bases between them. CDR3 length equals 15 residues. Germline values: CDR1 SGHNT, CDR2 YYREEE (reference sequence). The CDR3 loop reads CASSLSSAPYNEQFF. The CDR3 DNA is TGTGCCAGCAGCTTATCTAGCGCCCCCTACAATGAGCAGTTCTTC.

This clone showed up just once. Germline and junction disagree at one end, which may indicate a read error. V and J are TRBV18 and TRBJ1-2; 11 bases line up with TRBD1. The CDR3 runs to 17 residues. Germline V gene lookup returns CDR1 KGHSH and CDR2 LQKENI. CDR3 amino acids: CASSPDRGRSHPYDYTF. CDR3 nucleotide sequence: TGTGCCAGCTCACCGGACAGGGGGCGATCACACCCATATGACTACACCTTC.

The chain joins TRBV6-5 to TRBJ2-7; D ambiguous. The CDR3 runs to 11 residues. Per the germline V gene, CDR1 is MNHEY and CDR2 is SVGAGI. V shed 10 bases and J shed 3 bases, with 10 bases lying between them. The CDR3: CATTSNYEQYF. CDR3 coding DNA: TGTGCCACCACTTCCAACTACGAGCAGTACTTC.